Listed below are T cell receptor beta chains from one sample, sequenced in a study of blood T cell repertoires in COVID-19. Profiling relied on immunoSEQ multiplex PCR, and the TCRdb table lists in-frame clones only, not all of them. The sample lists roughly 120,000 clones, around 84% occurring once. Sequenced: peripheral blood. The origin of the receptors is a woman aged 40 to 49 with acute or convalescent COVID-19. The CDR3 runs from the conserved cysteine through the conserved F or W. The order of the fields is D gene, V gene, clone size, J gene, CDR3 protein, CDR3 DNA. The D gene is left open where the match is weak. Some rows mark clone size as missing; the rest say once, few, many or name a class of expanded clone.

>NA|TRBV19|NA|TRBJ1-2
CASSRNRGYTF
TGTGCCAGTAGTAGAAATCGGGGCTACACCTTC
>TRBD1|TRBV7-9|NA|TRBJ1-2
CASSLDGDRGRNGYTF
TGTGCCAGCAGCTTAGATGGGGACAGGGGCCGGAATGGCTACACCTTC
>TRBD2|TRBV7-6|few|TRBJ2-3
CASSLVGGESVTQYF
TGTGCCAGCAGCTTAGTTGGGGGGGAGTCGGTTACGCAGTATTTT
>NA|TRBV6-1|NA|TRBJ2-3
CASSRDNPTDTQYF
TGTGCCAGCAGTAGGGACAATCCCACAGATACGCAGTATTTT
>NA|TRBV4-1|NA|TRBJ1-3
CASSHSLDSSGNTIYF
TGCGCCAGCAGCCACTCTCTGGACAGTTCTGGAAACACCATATATTTT
>TRBD1|TRBV30|NA|TRBJ1-5
CAFGTGNGNQPQHF
TGTGCCTTTGGGACAGGGAACGGCAATCAGCCCCAGCATTTT
>NA|TRBV5-4|once|TRBJ1-1
CASSLDLAEDTDEAFF
TGTGCCAGCAGCTTGGACCTCGCCGAGGATACGGATGAAGCTTTCTTT
>NA|TRBV18|NA|TRBJ1-2
CASSPQEYGYTF
TGTGCCAGCTCACCACAGGAGTATGGCTACACCTTC
>TRBD1|TRBV7-9|NA|TRBJ1-5
CASSLYLGQESNQPQHF
TGTGCCAGCAGCTTATATTTGGGACAGGAGAGCAATCAGCCCCAGCATTTT
>NA|TRBV5-4|few|TRBJ1-2
CASSTTQGTYGYTF
TGTGCCAGCAGCACAACCCAGGGGACCTATGGCTACACCTTC